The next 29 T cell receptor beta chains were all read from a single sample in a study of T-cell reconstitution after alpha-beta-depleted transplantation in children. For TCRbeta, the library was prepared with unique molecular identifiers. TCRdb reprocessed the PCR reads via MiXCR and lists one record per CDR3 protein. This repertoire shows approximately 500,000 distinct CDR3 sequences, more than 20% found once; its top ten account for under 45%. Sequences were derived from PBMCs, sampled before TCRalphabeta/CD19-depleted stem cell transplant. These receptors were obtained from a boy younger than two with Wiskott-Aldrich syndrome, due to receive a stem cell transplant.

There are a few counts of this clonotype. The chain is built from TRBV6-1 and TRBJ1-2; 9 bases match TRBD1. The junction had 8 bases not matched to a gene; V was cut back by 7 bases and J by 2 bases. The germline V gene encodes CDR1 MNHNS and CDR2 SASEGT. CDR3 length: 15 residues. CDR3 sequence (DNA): TGTGCCAGCACCCTACAGGGGGCGCGGAACTATGGCTACACCTTC. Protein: CASTLQGARNYGYTF.

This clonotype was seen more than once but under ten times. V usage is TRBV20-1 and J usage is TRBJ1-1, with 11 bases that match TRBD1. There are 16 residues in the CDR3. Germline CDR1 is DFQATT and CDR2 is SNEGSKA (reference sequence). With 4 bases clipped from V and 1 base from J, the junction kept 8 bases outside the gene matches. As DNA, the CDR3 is TGCAGTGCTACAGGACAGGGGGCGCTTAAGAACACTGAAGCTTTCTTT. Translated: CSATGQGALKNTEAFF.

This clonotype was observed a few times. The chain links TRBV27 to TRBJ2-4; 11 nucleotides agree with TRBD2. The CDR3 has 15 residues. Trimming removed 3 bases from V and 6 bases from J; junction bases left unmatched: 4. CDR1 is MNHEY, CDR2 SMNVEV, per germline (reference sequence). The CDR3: CASSFSGRAVNIQYF. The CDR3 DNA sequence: TGTGCCAGCAGTTTTAGCGGGAGGGCCGTAAACATTCAGTACTTC.

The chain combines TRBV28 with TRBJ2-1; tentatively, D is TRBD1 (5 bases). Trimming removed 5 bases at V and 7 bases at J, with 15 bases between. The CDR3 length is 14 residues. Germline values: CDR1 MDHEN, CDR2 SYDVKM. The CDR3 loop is CASSRAGKKNEQFF. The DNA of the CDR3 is TGTGCCAGCAGTAGGGCAGGGAAGAAAAATGAGCAGTTCTTC.

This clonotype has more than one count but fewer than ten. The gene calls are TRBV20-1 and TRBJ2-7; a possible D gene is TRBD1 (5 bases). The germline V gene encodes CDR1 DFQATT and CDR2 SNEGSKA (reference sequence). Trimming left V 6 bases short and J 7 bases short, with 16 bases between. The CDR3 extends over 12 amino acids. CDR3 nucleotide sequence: TGCAGTGCCCCTGGGGCTACCGCGGAGCAGTACTTC. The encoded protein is CSAPGATAEQYF.

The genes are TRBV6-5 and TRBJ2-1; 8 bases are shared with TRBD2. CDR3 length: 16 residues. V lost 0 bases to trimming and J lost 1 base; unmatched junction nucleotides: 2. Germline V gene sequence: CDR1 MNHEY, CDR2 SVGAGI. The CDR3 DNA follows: TGTGCCAGCAGTTACTCAACGGGAGGGTCCTACAATGAGCAGTTCTTC. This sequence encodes CASSYSTGGSYNEQFF.

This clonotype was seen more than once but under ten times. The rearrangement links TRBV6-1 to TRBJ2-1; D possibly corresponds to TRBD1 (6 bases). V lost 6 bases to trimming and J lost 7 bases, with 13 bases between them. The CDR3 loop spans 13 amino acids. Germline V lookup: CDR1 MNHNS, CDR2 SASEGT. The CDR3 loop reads CASSQGRGNEQFF. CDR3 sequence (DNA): TGTGCCAGCAGCCAGGGGCGCGGGAATGAGCAGTTCTTC.

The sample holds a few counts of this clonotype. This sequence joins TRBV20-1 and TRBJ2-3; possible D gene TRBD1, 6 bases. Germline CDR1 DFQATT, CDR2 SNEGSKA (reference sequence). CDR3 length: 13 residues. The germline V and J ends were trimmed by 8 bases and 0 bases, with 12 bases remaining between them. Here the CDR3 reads CSPRGTSTDTQYF. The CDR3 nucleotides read TGCAGTCCCAGGGGAACTAGCACAGATACGCAGTATTTT.

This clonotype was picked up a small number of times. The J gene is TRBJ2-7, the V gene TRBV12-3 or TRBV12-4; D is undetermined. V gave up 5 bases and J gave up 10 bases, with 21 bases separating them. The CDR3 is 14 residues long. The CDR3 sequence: CASSKQQSLSSQYF. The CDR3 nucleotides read TGTGCCAGCAGTAAACAGCAATCCCTTTCCTCCCAGTACTTC.

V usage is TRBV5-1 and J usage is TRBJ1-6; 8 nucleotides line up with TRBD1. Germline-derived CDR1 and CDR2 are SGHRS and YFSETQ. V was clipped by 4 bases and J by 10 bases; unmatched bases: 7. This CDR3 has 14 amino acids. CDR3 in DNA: TGCGCCAGCAGCCTGGACAGGGCTCAGTCACCCCTCCACTTT. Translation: CASSLDRAQSPLHF.

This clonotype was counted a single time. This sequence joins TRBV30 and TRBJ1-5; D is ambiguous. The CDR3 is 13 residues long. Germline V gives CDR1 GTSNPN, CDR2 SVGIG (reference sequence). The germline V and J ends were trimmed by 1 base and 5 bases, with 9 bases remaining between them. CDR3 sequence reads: CAWSGRMDQPQHF. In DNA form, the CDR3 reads TGTGCCTGGAGTGGAAGGATGGATCAGCCCCAGCATTTT.

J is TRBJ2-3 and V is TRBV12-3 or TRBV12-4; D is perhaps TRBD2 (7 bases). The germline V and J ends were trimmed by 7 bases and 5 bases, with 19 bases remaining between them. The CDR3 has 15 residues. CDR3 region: CASISRGGARDTQYF. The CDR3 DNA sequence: TGTGCCAGCATTTCTAGAGGGGGGGCAAGAGATACGCAGTATTTT.

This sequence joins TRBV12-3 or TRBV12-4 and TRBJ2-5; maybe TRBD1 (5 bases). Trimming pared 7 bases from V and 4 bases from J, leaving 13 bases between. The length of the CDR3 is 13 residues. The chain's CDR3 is CASNPSRGETQYF. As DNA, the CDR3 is TGTGCCAGCAACCCATCTAGGGGAGAGACCCAGTACTTC.

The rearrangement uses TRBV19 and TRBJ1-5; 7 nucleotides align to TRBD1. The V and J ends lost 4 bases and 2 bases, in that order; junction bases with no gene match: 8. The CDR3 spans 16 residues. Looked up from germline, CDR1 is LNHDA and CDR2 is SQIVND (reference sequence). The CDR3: CASSKPPGQGNQPQHF. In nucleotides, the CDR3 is TGTGCCAGTAGTAAACCCCCAGGACAGGGCAATCAGCCCCAGCATTTT.

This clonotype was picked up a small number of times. The CDR3 protein is CSVEGPGQLHNEQFF. CDR3 DNA: TGCAGCGTTGAAGGCCCGGGACAGCTACACAATGAGCAGTTCTTC. The chain joins TRBV29-1 to TRBJ2-1; 7 bases are shared with TRBD1. V lost 1 base and J lost 5; bases outside the gene matches: 8. Germline CDR1 is SQVTM and CDR2 is ANQGSEA. The CDR3 has 15 residues.

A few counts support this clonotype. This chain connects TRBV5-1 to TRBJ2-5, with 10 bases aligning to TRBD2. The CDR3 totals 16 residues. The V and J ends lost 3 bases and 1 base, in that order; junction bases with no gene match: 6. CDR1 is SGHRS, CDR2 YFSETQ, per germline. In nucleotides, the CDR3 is TGCGCCAGCAGCTCAGGACTAGCGGATTTCCAAGAGACCCAGTACTTC. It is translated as CASSSGLADFQETQYF.

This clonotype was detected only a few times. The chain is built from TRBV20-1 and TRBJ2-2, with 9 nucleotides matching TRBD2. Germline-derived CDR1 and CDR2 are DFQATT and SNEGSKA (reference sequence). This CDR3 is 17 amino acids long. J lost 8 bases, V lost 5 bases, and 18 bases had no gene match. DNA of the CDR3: TGCAGTGCTGCACAATACCAGACTAGCGGTAAAGTGGGGGAGCTGTTTTTT. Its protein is CSAAQYQTSGKVGELFF.

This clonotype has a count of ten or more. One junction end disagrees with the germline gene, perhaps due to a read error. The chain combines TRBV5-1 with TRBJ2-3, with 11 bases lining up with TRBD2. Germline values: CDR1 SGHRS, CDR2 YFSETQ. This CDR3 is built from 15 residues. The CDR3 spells CASSLAGGPGDTQYF. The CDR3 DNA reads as TGTGCCAGCAGCTTAGCGGGAGGGCCTGGAGATACGCAGTATTTT.

The CDR3 nucleotides are TGTGCCAGGGCAGATACGCAGTATTTT. Protein product: CARADTQYF. The V call is TRBV6-2 or TRBV6-3, the J call TRBJ2-3; D unresolved. With 9 bases removed from V and 4 bases from J, the gap between germline ends came to 2 bases. This CDR3 is built from 9 residues. Germline V gene lookup returns CDR1 MNHEY and CDR2 SVGEGT.

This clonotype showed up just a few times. The CDR3 region is CASSLIAGGWNEQFF. As DNA, the CDR3 is TGCGCCAGCAGCTTGATTGCGGGAGGATGGAATGAGCAGTTCTTC. V is TRBV5-1 and J is TRBJ2-1, with 8 bases identical to TRBD2. V lost 1 base to trimming and J lost 7 bases; unmatched junction nucleotides: 7. The CDR3 extends over 15 amino acids. Germline values: CDR1 SGHRS, CDR2 YFSETQ.

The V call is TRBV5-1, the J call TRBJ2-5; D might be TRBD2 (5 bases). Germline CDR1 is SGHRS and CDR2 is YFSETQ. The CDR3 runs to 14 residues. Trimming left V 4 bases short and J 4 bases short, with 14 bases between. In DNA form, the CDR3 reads TGCGCCAGCAGCCCCGGGGTGGAGTCAGAGACCCAGTACTTC. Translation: CASSPGVESETQYF.

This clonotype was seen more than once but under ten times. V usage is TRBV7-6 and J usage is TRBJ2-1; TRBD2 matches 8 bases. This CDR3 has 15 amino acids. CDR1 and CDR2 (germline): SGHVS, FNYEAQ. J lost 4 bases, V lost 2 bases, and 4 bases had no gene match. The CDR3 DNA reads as TGTGCCAGCAGCTTAAGCGGGAGAGGGTACAATGAGCAGTTCTTC. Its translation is CASSLSGRGYNEQFF. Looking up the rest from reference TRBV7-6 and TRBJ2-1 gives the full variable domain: GAGVSQSPRYKVTKRGQDVALRCDPISGHVSLYWYRQALGQGPEFLTYFNYEAQQDKSGLPNDRFSAERPEGSISTLTIQRTEQRDSAMYRCASSLSGRGYNEQFFGPGTRLTVL.

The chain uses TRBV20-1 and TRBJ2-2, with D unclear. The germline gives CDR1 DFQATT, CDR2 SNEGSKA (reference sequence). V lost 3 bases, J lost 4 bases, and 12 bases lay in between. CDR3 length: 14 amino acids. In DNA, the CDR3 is TGCAGTGCTAGGAAAGGGTCGACCACCGGGGAGCTGTTTTTT. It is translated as CSARKGSTTGELFF.

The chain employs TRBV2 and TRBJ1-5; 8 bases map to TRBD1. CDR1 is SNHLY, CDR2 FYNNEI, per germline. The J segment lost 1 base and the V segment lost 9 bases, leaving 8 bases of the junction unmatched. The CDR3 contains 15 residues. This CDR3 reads CASEADRASNQPQHF. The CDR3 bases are TGTGCCAGTGAGGCGGACAGGGCGAGCAATCAGCCCCAGCATTTT. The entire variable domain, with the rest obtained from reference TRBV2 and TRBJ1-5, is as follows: EPEVTQTPSHQVTQMGQEVILRCVPISNHLYFYWYRQILGQKVEFLVSFYNNEISEKSEIFDDQFSVERPDGSNFTLKIRSTKLEDSAMYFCASEADRASNQPQHFGDGTRLSIL.

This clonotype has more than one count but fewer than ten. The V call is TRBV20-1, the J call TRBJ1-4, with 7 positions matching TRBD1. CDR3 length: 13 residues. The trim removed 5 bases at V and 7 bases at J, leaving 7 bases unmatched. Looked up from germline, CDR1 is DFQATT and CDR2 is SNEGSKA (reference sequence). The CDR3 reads CSARQGIGEKLFF. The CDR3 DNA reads TGCAGTGCTCGACAGGGTATAGGTGAAAAACTGTTTTTT.

In nucleotides, the CDR3 is TGTGCCAGCAGCTCCGGGGGACCTTACGAGCAGTACTTC. Its translation is CASSSGGPYEQYF. This chain uses TRBV7-2 with TRBJ2-7, with a weak D call TRBD2 (6 bases). The germline V gene has CDR1 SGHTA and CDR2 FQGNSA. Trimming left V 4 bases short and J 4 bases short, with 11 bases between. This CDR3 is 13 amino acids long.

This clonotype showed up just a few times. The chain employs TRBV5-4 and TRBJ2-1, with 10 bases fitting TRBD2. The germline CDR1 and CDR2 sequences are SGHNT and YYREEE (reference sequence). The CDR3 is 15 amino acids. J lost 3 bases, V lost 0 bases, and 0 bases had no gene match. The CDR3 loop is CASSLERGGYNEQFF. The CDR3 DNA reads TGTGCCAGCAGCTTGGAGCGGGGGGGCTACAATGAGCAGTTCTTC.

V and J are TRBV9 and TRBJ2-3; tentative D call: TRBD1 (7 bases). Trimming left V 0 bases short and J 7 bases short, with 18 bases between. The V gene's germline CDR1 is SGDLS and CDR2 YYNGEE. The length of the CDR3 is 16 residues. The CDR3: CASSVAQGVRGNTQYF. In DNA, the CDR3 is TGTGCCAGCAGCGTAGCTCAGGGGGTGCGCGGGAATACGCAGTATTTT.

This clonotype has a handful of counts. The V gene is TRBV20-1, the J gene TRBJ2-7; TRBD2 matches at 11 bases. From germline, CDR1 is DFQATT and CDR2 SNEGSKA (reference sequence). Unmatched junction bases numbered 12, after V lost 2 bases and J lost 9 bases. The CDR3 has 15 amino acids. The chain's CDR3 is CSARTPGLAASGQYF. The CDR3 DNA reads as TGCAGTGCTAGAACACCGGGACTAGCGGCGTCGGGGCAGTACTTC.